Sequencing of this T cell receptor beta chain was carried out in a study of cytomegalovirus exposure and HLA in healthy donors (dated by TCRdb to 2016 to 2017). Notes on the research overall: An earlier analysis of around 600 of the donors reported about 250 Gb of sequence data and about 100 million unique TCR beta sequences from around 200 million T cells. Besides the first cohort of some 670 subjects, a separate validation cohort made up of 95 to 150 different subjects was used. On average, over 200,000 unique TCR beta nucleotide sequences were sequenced per donor among fewer than 500 genotyped donors of the cohort, with 15% to 20% of those sequences being non-productive. HLA typing covered class I and class II loci at four-digit resolution. To predict cytomegalovirus infection status, the study combined high-throughput TCR immunosequencing, statistical association of individual TCRs with disease status, and machine learning. In a later analysis, previously published TCR beta repertoires from several hundred donors were re-analyzed and high-resolution HLA genotyping was added so that TCR occurrence patterns could be studied. The study aimed to test whether cataloging public T cell receptors could reveal signatures of past pathogen exposure. To decide whether each TCR beta V gene segment behaved as functional or pseudogenic, an earlier analysis of approximately 590 of the donors relied on high-throughput TCR beta sequencing. The number of typed donors differed by locus: roughly 620-630 for A, B, C, DRB1 and DQB1; approximately 520 for DQA1; 606 for DPA1; and some 450 for DPB1. An early release covering over 500 HLA-typed donors comprised approximately 300 gigabases of sequencing data and roughly 85 million unique TCR sequences. A handful of DR-DQ haplotypes were handled as single units for association and clustering because linkage in the cohort was strong. All discovery cohort repertoires had been generated using a single sequencing platform. The genetic ancestry cluster associated with self-reported Caucasian donors included over 80% of the approximately 430 genotyped donors. Alongside the repertoire data, information on donor age, sex, ethnicity and CMV serostatus was compiled. The later analysis used no new phenotypic data to find candidate immune exposures, relying instead on TCR beta sequences and their occurrence across donors. Using immunosequencing, the study profiled T cell repertoires from 666 subjects and related those repertoires to cytomegalovirus serostatus. In a later genetic analysis, genome-wide SNP genotypes for about three fifths of the roughly 670 donors were used, and that subset was treated as a discovery cohort.

Findings and caveats that apply to the study as a whole: Sequencing depth was assumed to be roughly uniform across donors in the presence/absence analyses, though that assumption may not hold. The study gave a list of around 170 TCR beta chains associated with cytomegalovirus. In vitro tests confirmed that a few of the cytomegalovirus-associated TCR beta chains recognize cytomegalovirus antigens. Only TCR beta chains were sequenced in this cohort, and the absence of alpha or paired-chain data limited detectable features. A later analysis found that TCR association rates varied across HLA loci, with DRB1 alleles showing the most associated TCRs and HLA-C alleles the fewest. CMV serostatus was the only immune exposure information available for the cohort. A group of highly shared sequence variants was considered likely to be a technical artifact of the sequencing pipeline. Over 15 rarely observed V segments, including chromosome 9 orphons, were excluded from the earlier analysis of several hundred of the donors because counts were too low. Most TCR sequences were observed very rarely across donors, whereas some public TCRs were present in many individuals. In a later analysis, most CMV-associated TCR beta chains were found to appear HLA-restricted, with HLA associations seemingly driven largely by CMV exposure. The 87-base-pair reads could not distinguish some IMGT-functional V segments, including TRBV6-2 and TRBV6-3, so those segments were excluded. In a later analysis, HLA-associated TCR beta chains showed more clonal expansion and lower generation probabilities than non-associated chains that were equally common. V-gene and J-gene trimming of TCR beta chains was associated with a missense DCLRE1C variant in a later genetic analysis, and the association was replicated in an independent cohort. In an earlier analysis of 587 of the donors, most TCR beta V segments appeared in productive rearrangements about 87% or about 30% of the time, broadly matching IMGT annotations. Several of the top co-occurrence clusters appeared to be linked to parvovirus B19, influenza, CMV and Epstein-Barr virus, according to a later analysis. A further reported finding was that TCR beta sequences accurately predicted the HLA-A and HLA-B alleles for most subjects in the first cohort. Compared with the 666-donor mean, donors in an Asian-associated ancestry cluster had fewer N-insertions in productive TCRs, according to a later genetic analysis. Strong co-occurrence of HLA alleles, especially DR and DQ, made assigning TCR associations to individual alleles difficult. The authors suggested that the approach could potentially be extended to other disease states and immunological phenotypes. Linkage disequilibrium might explain the correlated functional status among segregating V segments, but an unknown experimental factor could not be excluded. In a later analysis, 16,951 TCR beta sequences were associated with specific HLA alleles at a false discovery rate of 0.05. The classifier was reported to diagnose cytomegalovirus status with high specificity and sensitivity in both the original cohort and the validation cohort. Because HLA typing was missing for some donors at each locus, association tests included only the typed subset.

The CDR3 runs 14 amino acids, cysteine and phenylalanine included. The read is trimmed to its CDR3 DNA, 42 bases read in frame from base 1. Per the germline V gene, SGDLS is the CDR1 and YYNGEE is the CDR2. Deletion took 0 bases off V and 3 bases off J, with a span of 8 bases between the germline ends. The cohort consisted of 650 to 700 healthy bone marrow donors. At the time of sampling, every cohort member was nominally healthy, though immune exposures that went unrecorded were likely present. The donor was CMV seropositive and belonged to the group of about 290 seropositive cohort members. A peripheral blood sample was collected from each donor, and TCR beta sequencing was performed on peripheral blood mononuclear cells. Genomic DNA was extracted from the blood cell samples with the Qiagen DNeasy Blood Extraction Kit. Details on this clone: The target of this receptor is not known. Within one base of it there is no much larger clone, and no base qualities were kept.

The protocol used for the library was the immunoSEQ multiplex PCR assay. For the multiplex PCR, a mixture combining 60 forward primers for TCR Vbeta segments and 13 reverse primers for TCR Jbeta segments was used. Amplification of the CDR3 region of rearranged TCR beta genes was performed with a multiplex PCR assay on genomic DNA. The Illumina HiSeq System was used to sequence the amplified TCR beta libraries as 87-base-pair reads. As for the authors' bioinformatics: In a later analysis, 77 million or so unique TCR beta chains were counted across the 650 to 700 repertoires, and around 10 million of these chains were shared by at least two donors. Raw reads were error-corrected and collapsed into unique sequences with a nearest-neighbor algorithm that merged closely related sequences to remove PCR and sequencing errors. Alignment of CDR3 sequences to IMGT reference sequences was used to assign V, D and J gene segments. For a sequence to be retained, a match of at least six nucleotides to both a V gene segment and a J gene segment was required. A rearrangement counted as productive if the CDR3 had no stop codons and remained in frame with V and J, and every other rearrangement counted as non-productive. Following IMGT convention, CDR3 was defined as the stretch from the second conserved V-encoded cysteine up to the conserved J-encoded phenylalanine. The earlier analysis of about 610 of the donors excluded any sequence lacking an unambiguous match to a single V gene segment. An earlier analysis of 587 of the donors classified V segments as functional when productive rearrangements were above 56.7% and as segregating when the standard deviation between donors was above 5%. To diagnose cytomegalovirus status from the catalog of TCR beta chain sequences, a statistical classification framework was built. In a later analysis, V and J genes were assigned by comparing TCR nucleotide sequences against IMGT/GENE-DB human TR gene sequences. A later analysis assigned CDR3 sequences and most-parsimonious VDJ recombination scenarios with the TCRdist pipeline. A later analysis defined each TCR beta chain by its CDR3 amino acid sequence plus V-gene family, and excluded reads lacking a unique V-gene family. A later analysis removed 592 highly shared, low-generation-probability nucleotide sequences to deal with suspected cross-contamination and a sequencing artifact. In a later analysis, a clonal expansion index was calculated for each public chain from normalized within-repertoire ranks of inferred template counts. A later analysis computed generation probabilities with a VDJ recombination model fitted to out-of-frame rearrangements, and checked the results against IGoR. A later analysis scored TCR-TCR, TCR-HLA and TCR-CMV co-occurrence with hypergeometric tests, applying a repertoire-size bias correction to TCR pairs. False discovery rates were estimated in a later analysis by permuting HLA or CMV assignments 20 times. In a later analysis, co-occurring TCRs were grouped using DBSCAN, and TCRdist sequence similarity was added for clustering within HLA-allele-positive subsets. Repertoires with fewer than 30,000 or more than 120,000 public chains, plus five repertoires with anomalous nucleotide sharing, were excluded from co-occurrence clustering. The clones in this table, taken by TCRdb from immuneACCESS, are in-frame only. Not every clone is retained; where verified, under half of the shortfall comes from an unresolved V gene, and the cause of the rest is unknown. V, J and clone size were drawn from that table, and D and trimming were deduced from the DNA. The sample table contains tens of thousands of clones; only one count was recorded for around 70% of them. Together, the top ten hold 15% to 20% of the sample.

This sequence uses TRBV9 and TRBJ2-3; no D gene is confidently identified. Sequenced sample: PBMCs. This receptor was identified in a woman in her forties in good health and CMV-seropositive. The DNA sequence is TGTGCCAGCAGCGTAGTGGGCAAGACAGATACGCAGTATTTT. This translates into CASSVVGKTDTQYF. Reference TRBV9 and TRBJ2-3 proteins supply the regions before and after the CDR3; the full variable domain is: DSGVTQTPKHLITATGQRVTLRCSPRSGDLSVYWYQQSLDQGLQFLIQYYNGEERAKGNILERFSAQQFPDLHSELNLSSLELGDSALYFCASSVVGKTDTQYFGPGTRLTVL.